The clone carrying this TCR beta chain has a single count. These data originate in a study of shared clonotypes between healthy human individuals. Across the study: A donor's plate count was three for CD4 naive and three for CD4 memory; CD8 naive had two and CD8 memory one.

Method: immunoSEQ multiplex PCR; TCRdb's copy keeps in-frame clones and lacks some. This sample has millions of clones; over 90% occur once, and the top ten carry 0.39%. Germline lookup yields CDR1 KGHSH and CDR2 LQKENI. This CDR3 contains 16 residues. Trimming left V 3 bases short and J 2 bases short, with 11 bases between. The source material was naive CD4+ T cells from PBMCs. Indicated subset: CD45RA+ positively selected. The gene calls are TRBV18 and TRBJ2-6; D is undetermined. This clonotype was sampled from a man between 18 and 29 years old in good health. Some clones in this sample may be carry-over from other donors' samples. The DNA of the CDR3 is TGTGCCAGCTCACCGAGGATCCACCCTGGGGCCAACGTCCTGACTTTC. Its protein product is CASSPRIHPGANVLTF.